A selection of T cell receptor beta chains follows, all from one sample in a study of cytomegalovirus exposure and HLA in healthy donors. Generated by immunoSEQ multiplex PCR, the TCRdb table keeps only in-frame clones and is missing some. The sample yields around 150,000 clones, around 83% seen once. Specimen: PBMCs. The receptors were gathered from a man aged 50 to 59 in good health and CMV-seropositive. The CDR3 runs from the conserved cysteine through the conserved F or W. A D gene is named only where the DNA matches it firmly. Rows may omit the clone size; those that give it use once, few, many or a size class.

>NA|TRBJ2-1|NA|TRBV7-6
CASSLAANPYNEQFF
TGTGCCAGCAGCTTAGCAGCGAACCCCTACAATGAGCAGTTCTTC
>TRBD1|TRBJ2-4|NA|TRBV7-2
CASSSTYRGNIQYF
TGTGCCAGCAGCTCAACCTACAGGGGGAACATTCAGTACTTC
>NA|TRBJ1-1|few|TRBV6-6
CASSWSSEAFF
TGTGCCAGCAGTTGGAGTAGTGAAGCTTTCTTT
>NA|TRBJ1-6|NA|TRBV25-1
CASSEDRQLNSPLHF
TGTGCCAGCAGTGAAGACCGACAGTTGAATTCACCCCTCCACTTT
>TRBD1|TRBJ1-2|NA|TRBV5-4
CASSGSRGQGNGYTF
TGTGCCAGCAGCGGTAGCCGGGGACAGGGCAACGGCTACACCTTC
>TRBD1|TRBJ1-2|NA|TRBV6-1
CASSSGDSGGYTF
TGTGCCAGCAGTTCGGGGGACAGCGGGGGCTACACCTTC
>TRBD1|TRBJ2-7|NA|TRBV19
CASSIGQGPRGEQYF
TGTGCCAGTAGTATAGGACAGGGCCCGCGAGGGGAGCAGTACTTC
>NA|TRBJ1-2|NA|TRBV6-5
CASSYDSRRVGYTF
TGTGCCAGCAGTTACGACAGCCGCCGGGTTGGCTACACCTTC
>TRBD1|TRBJ1-5|NA|TRBV7-9
CSSSLWSDRGSQPQHF
TGTTCCAGCAGCTTATGGTCGGACAGGGGGTCTCAGCCCCAGCATTTT
>TRBD1|TRBJ1-2|NA|TRBV6-5
CASSYSGQNYGYTF
TGTGCCAGCAGTTACTCGGGACAGAACTATGGCTACACCTTC
>TRBD1|TRBJ2-6|NA|TRBV5-4
CASSPRTGEVLTF
TGTGCCAGCAGCCCCCGGACAGGGGAGGTCCTGACTTTC
>NA|TRBJ2-1|few|TRBV4-3
CASSQGGQGNEQFF
TGCGCCAGCAGCCAAGGGGGGCAGGGCAATGAGCAGTTCTTC
>NA|TRBJ2-2|NA|TRBV11-1
CASSRYTGELFF
TGTGCCAGCAGCCGTTACACCGGGGAGCTGTTTTTT
>NA|TRBJ1-1|few|TRBV4-1
CASSQEMVANTEAFF
TGCGCCAGCAGCCAAGAAATGGTGGCGAACACTGAAGCTTTCTTT
>TRBD2|TRBJ2-3|once|TRBV7-9
CASSLDRTSGRTDTQYF
TGTGCCAGCAGCTTAGATCGGACTAGCGGACGCACAGATACGCAGTATTTT
>NA|TRBJ1-4|NA|TRBV30
CAWSRGRSEKLFF
TGTGCCTGGAGCAGGGGAAGAAGTGAAAAACTGTTTTTT
>TRBD1|TRBJ1-2|NA|TRBV9
CASSARGTGGSGHYGYTF
TGTGCCAGCAGCGCGAGGGGGACAGGGGGCTCGGGTCACTATGGCTACACCTTC
>NA|TRBJ2-3|once|TRBV7-9
CSSSSRQLDTQYF
TGTTCCAGCAGCTCCCGACAGCTAGATACGCAGTATTTT
>NA|TRBJ1-3|NA|TRBV30
CAWSAPEKLGNTIYF
TGTGCCTGGAGTGCACCCGAGAAACTTGGAAACACCATATATTTT
>NA|TRBJ2-1|NA|TRBV18
CASSPPGPGRTYEQFF
TGTGCCAGCTCACCCCCCGGCCCCGGTCGGACTTATGAGCAGTTCTTC
>TRBD1|TRBJ1-1|NA|TRBV5-4
CASSRPGTGGTEAFF
TGTGCCAGCAGCAGACCCGGGACAGGGGGCACTGAAGCTTTCTTT
>NA|TRBJ2-7|NA|TRBV7-9
CASSEAGFEQYF
TGTGCCAGCAGCGAAGCAGGGTTCGAGCAGTACTTC